The rows below give T cell receptor beta chains drawn from one sample of a study of blood T cell repertoires in COVID-19. Data came from immunoSEQ multiplex PCR; TCRdb stores just in-frame clones and leaves some out. The data hold about 350,000 clones, with over 85% observed a single time. Sequenced sample: peripheral blood. The receptor set was obtained from a woman aged 55-75 years with COVID-19, enrolled during active disease. Both conserved end residues are part of each CDR3. The D gene is left open where the match is weak. Only part of the rows carry a size: once, few, many, or a class if the clone is expanded.

J: TRBJ2-3
size: .
D: TRBD2
V: TRBV7-3
DNA: TGTGCCAGCAGCCCACTAGCGGGGGGCACAGATACGCAGTATTTT
CDR3: CASSPLAGGTDTQYF

J: TRBJ2-5
size: .
D: TRBD2
V: TRBV6-5
DNA: TGTGCCAGCAAAGCGGGGGGCCCAAGGGAGACCCAGTACTTC
CDR3: CASKAGGPRETQYF

J: TRBJ1-1
size: .
D: TRBD1
V: TRBV5-1
DNA: TGCGCCAGCAGCTCGGACAGGGCAATTGAAGCTTTCTTT
CDR3: CASSSDRAIEAFF

J: TRBJ2-7
size: .
D: TRBD1
V: TRBV6-6
DNA: TGTGCCAGCTCGCGGACAGGTGTGAACGAGCAGTACTTC
CDR3: CASSRTGVNEQYF

J: TRBJ1-1
size: .
D: .
V: TRBV29-1
DNA: TGCAGCGTACAGGGTACCACTGAAGCTTTCTTT
CDR3: CSVQGTTEAFF

J: TRBJ1-2
size: .
D: TRBD1
V: TRBV12-3/TRBV12-4
DNA: TGTGCCAGCAGTTGGGACAGACGCTATGGCTACACCTTC
CDR3: CASSWDRRYGYTF

J: TRBJ2-1
size: .
D: TRBD1
V: TRBV29-1
DNA: TGCAGCGTGCTCCGGGACAGAGGTAGTAATGAGCAGTTCTTC
CDR3: CSVLRDRGSNEQFF

J: TRBJ1-2
size: .
D: TRBD1
V: TRBV13
DNA: TGTGCCAGCAGCCTTACCACAGGGGCGTTTGGCTACACCTTC
CDR3: CASSLTTGAFGYTF

J: TRBJ2-2
size: once
D: TRBD2
V: TRBV6-6
DNA: TGTGCCAGCAGTTACCGCGGGGGGAACACCGGGGAGCTGTTTTTT
CDR3: CASSYRGGNTGELFF

J: TRBJ1-2
size: .
D: .
V: TRBV27
DNA: TGTGCCAGCAGTCCTACGGGGGGGGGTGGCTACACCTTC
CDR3: CASSPTGGGGYTF

J: TRBJ1-2
size: .
D: .
V: TRBV6-2/TRBV6-3
DNA: TGTGCCAGCAGTTACGAAGGGGTAGATGGCTACACCTTC
CDR3: CASSYEGVDGYTF

J: TRBJ2-1
size: .
D: TRBD2
V: TRBV5-4
DNA: TGTGCCAGCAGCTTTTATAGCGGGGGGGTCTACAATGAGCAGTTCTTC
CDR3: CASSFYSGGVYNEQFF

J: TRBJ1-4
size: once
D: .
V: TRBV6-5
DNA: TGTGCCAGCAGGGAGAGAAACGGAAATGAAAAACTGTTTTTT
CDR3: CASRERNGNEKLFF

J: TRBJ2-7
size: .
D: TRBD2
V: TRBV5-1
DNA: TGCGCCAGCAGGCCGCTAGCGGGGGGAAGCCCCTACGAGCAGTACTTC
CDR3: CASRPLAGGSPYEQYF

J: TRBJ1-1
size: .
D: .
V: TRBV18
DNA: TGTGCCAGCTCCCAGGCGTCGAACACTGAAGCTTTCTTT
CDR3: CASSQASNTEAFF

J: TRBJ2-7
size: .
D: TRBD2
V: TRBV7-3
DNA: TGTGCCAGCAGCTTAACTAGCGGGGCCTCCTACGAGCAGTACTTC
CDR3: CASSLTSGASYEQYF

J: TRBJ1-3
size: .
D: .
V: TRBV5-1
DNA: TGCGCCAGCAGCTACGGACAGTCTGGAAACACCATATATTTT
CDR3: CASSYGQSGNTIYF

J: TRBJ2-2
size: .
D: TRBD1
V: TRBV5-1
DNA: TGCGCCAGCAGAGAACAGGGGCCCCCCGGGGAGCTGTTTTTT
CDR3: CASREQGPPGELFF

J: TRBJ1-2
size: once
D: .
V: TRBV5-1
DNA: TGCGCCAGCAGCTTGGAGGCGGAATCCTATGGCTACACCTTC
CDR3: CASSLEAESYGYTF

J: TRBJ2-7
size: once
D: TRBD1
V: TRBV12-5
DNA: TGTGCTAGTGGTTTCAGGGGGCCCGGGGAGCAGTACTTC
CDR3: CASGFRGPGEQYF

J: TRBJ1-2
size: once
D: .
V: TRBV10-2
DNA: TGCGCCAGCAGGTCGGGCAGGGGCTATGGCTACACCTTC
CDR3: CASRSGRGYGYTF

J: TRBJ1-4
size: .
D: .
V: TRBV23-1
DNA: TGCGCCAGCAGTCAATCGGGCCGGCCGGGGGCTAATGAAAAACTGTTTTTT
CDR3: CASSQSGRPGANEKLFF

J: TRBJ1-2
size: .
D: TRBD1
V: TRBV28
DNA: TGTGCCAGCAGTTTAGGAGGGGGCTCTAACTATGGCTACACCTTC
CDR3: CASSLGGGSNYGYTF

J: TRBJ1-6
size: .
D: TRBD1
V: TRBV5-1
DNA: TGCGCCAGCAGCTCGCGGACAGGGCGGGGCTCACCCCTCCACTTT
CDR3: CASSSRTGRGSPLHF

J: TRBJ1-1
size: few
D: .
V: TRBV5-8
DNA: TGTGCCAGCAGCGCTCCCGGGATCAAAGCTTTCTTT
CDR3: CASSAPGIKAFF

J: TRBJ1-1
size: .
D: TRBD1
V: TRBV3-1/TRBV3-2
DNA: TGTGCCAGCAGCCTCGGGACAGGGAGCACTGAAGCTTTCTTT
CDR3: CASSLGTGSTEAFF

J: TRBJ1-4
size: .
D: TRBD1
V: TRBV7-6
DNA: TGTGCCAGCAGCGAAACCGGGACAGGGGTTGTGAAACTGTTTTTT
CDR3: CASSETGTGVVKLFF

J: TRBJ1-1
size: .
D: .
V: TRBV7-9
DNA: TGTGCCAGTTACGGGGCAGACAGGGCTTTCTTT
CDR3: CASYGADRAFF

J: TRBJ1-3
size: .
D: .
V: TRBV28
DNA: TGTGCCAGCATTTCCCGGGGTTCTGGAAACACCATATATTTT
CDR3: CASISRGSGNTIYF

J: TRBJ1-2
size: .
D: TRBD1
V: TRBV19
DNA: TGTGCCAGTAGTAAGCCGGGACAGGGGGCTAACTATGGCTACACCTTC
CDR3: CASSKPGQGANYGYTF

J: TRBJ2-7
size: once
D: TRBD2
V: TRBV6-5
DNA: TGTGCCAGCAGTTCAGGGACTAGCGGGAACTACGAGCAGTACTTC
CDR3: CASSSGTSGNYEQYF

J: TRBJ2-5
size: .
D: .
V: TRBV28
DNA: TGTGCCAGCAGCCGTGGGGGAGGGGGGCAAGAGACCCAGTACTTC
CDR3: CASSRGGGGQETQYF

J: TRBJ2-7
size: .
D: .
V: TRBV19
DNA: TGTGCCAGTACCCCCGGCGGGGGCCTCTACGAGCAGTACTTC
CDR3: CASTPGGGLYEQYF

J: TRBJ1-2
size: .
D: TRBD1
V: TRBV25-1
DNA: TGTGCCAGCAGTGAATTGCCGGGACAGGGCTTTGGCTACACCTTC
CDR3: CASSELPGQGFGYTF

J: TRBJ1-2
size: .
D: .
V: TRBV3-1/TRBV3-2
DNA: TGTGCCAGCAGCCAAGGGGGGGTAGGCTATGGCTACACCTTC
CDR3: CASSQGGVGYGYTF

J: TRBJ1-5
size: few
D: .
V: TRBV5-1
DNA: TGCGCCAGCAGGAAGGGACTTAATAGCAATCAGCCCCAGCATTTT
CDR3: CASRKGLNSNQPQHF

J: TRBJ2-7
size: .
D: TRBD2
V: TRBV11-2
DNA: TGTGCCAGCAGCTTAGATTGGACCAGCGGGGGGGACTACGAGCAGTACTTC
CDR3: CASSLDWTSGGDYEQYF

J: TRBJ2-7
size: .
D: TRBD1
V: TRBV10-3
DNA: TGTGCCATCAGTGAGTTAGGGACAGGGAACGAGCAGTACTTC
CDR3: CAISELGTGNEQYF

J: TRBJ2-2
size: .
D: TRBD1
V: TRBV24-1
DNA: TGTGCCACCTCCGGACAGGGGGCCCTCATCGGGGAGCTGTTTTTT
CDR3: CATSGQGALIGELFF

J: TRBJ2-5
size: .
D: TRBD1
V: TRBV5-4
DNA: TGTGCCAGCAGCTTTGGGGCAGGGGGAGTGGAGACCCAGTACTTC
CDR3: CASSFGAGGVETQYF

J: TRBJ2-7
size: .
D: .
V: TRBV2
DNA: TGTGCCAGCAGTGACCCACAGGTCTTGAGCTCCTACGAGCAGTACTTC
CDR3: CASSDPQVLSSYEQYF

J: TRBJ1-1
size: .
D: .
V: TRBV9
DNA: TGTGCCAGCAGGGATGAAGGACAGCTGAACACTGAAGCTTTCTTT
CDR3: CASRDEGQLNTEAFF

J: TRBJ2-1
size: .
D: TRBD1
V: TRBV7-3
DNA: TGTGCCAGCAGCTACACCGGGACAGGGGTCTACAATGAGCAGTTCTTC
CDR3: CASSYTGTGVYNEQFF

J: TRBJ2-7
size: once
D: .
V: TRBV18
DNA: TGTGCCAGCTCTCAGGGGCTTAGGGTCGAGCAGTACTTC
CDR3: CASSQGLRVEQYF

J: TRBJ1-1
size: .
D: .
V: TRBV19
DNA: TGTGCCAGTAAGGACTTTGACTCCCTTAACACTGAAGCTTTCTTT
CDR3: CASKDFDSLNTEAFF